This T cell receptor (beta chain) comes out of a study of cytomegalovirus exposure and HLA in healthy donors. Study conclusions and caveats: Presence/absence analyses rested on an assumption that sequencing depth was roughly uniform across donors. TCR beta chains numbering more than 150 were designated cytomegalovirus-associated. As was reported, the classifier diagnosed cytomegalovirus status with high specificity and sensitivity.

60 Vbeta and 13 Jbeta primers were used in PCR. The repertoire was sequenced with immunoSEQ multiplex PCR; TCRdb's copy has only in-frame clones and lacks some. Of about 120,000 clones listed, roughly three quarters are singletons. On this clone: Antigen: not known.

Sequencing was performed on PBMCs. This clonotype was sampled from a man aged 50-60 years in good health and CMV-seropositive.

CDR3: CASSLFRAVRAEQYF. DNA of the CDR3: TGTGCCAGCAGTTTATTCCGGGCGGTCAGGGCCGAGCAGTACTTC. The chain carries TRBV28 and TRBJ2-7; D possibly corresponds to TRBD1 (5 bases). The CDR3 loop spans 15 amino acids. CDR1 is MDHEN and CDR2 is SYDVKM in the germline V gene. Trimming stripped 1 base from V and 6 bases from J, with 16 bases between.